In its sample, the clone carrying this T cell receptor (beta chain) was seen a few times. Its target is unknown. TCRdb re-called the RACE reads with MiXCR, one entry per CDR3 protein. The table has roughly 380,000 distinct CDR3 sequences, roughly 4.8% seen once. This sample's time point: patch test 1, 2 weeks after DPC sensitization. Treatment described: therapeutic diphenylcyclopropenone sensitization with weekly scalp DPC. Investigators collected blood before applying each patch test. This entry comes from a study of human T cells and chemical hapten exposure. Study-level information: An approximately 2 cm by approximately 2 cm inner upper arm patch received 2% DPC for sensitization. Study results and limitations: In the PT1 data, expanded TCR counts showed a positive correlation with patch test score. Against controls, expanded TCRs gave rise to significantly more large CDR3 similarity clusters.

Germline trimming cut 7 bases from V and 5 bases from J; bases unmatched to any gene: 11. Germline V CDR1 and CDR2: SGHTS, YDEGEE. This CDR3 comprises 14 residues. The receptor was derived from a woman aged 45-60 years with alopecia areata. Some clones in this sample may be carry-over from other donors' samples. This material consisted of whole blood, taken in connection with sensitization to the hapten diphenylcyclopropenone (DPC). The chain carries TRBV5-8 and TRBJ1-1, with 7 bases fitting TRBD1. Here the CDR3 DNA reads TGTGCCAGCCTTGCTCGACAGGGAGTTACTGAAGCTTTCTTT. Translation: CASLARQGVTEAFF.